This is a list of T cell receptor beta chains from one sample in a study of blood T cell repertoires in COVID-19. This table comes from immunoSEQ multiplex PCR, and its TCRdb copy is limited to in-frame clones, with some not included. This table has fewer than 250,000 clones, around 84% appearing once. The sequencing sample was made of PBMCs or T cells enriched from blood (not recorded which). These receptors were collected from a woman in her thirties or forties who had recovered from COVID-19. Each CDR3 is given with its conserved first and last residue. The D gene is left open where the match is weak. Some rows have no size entry. The others give once, few or many, or a class for an expanded clone.

>once|NA|TRBJ1-6|TRBV7-2
TGTGCCAGCAGCAGCATCCAGTCAGGTGGTTCACCCCTCCACTTT
CASSSIQSGGSPLHF
>NA|NA|TRBJ1-1|TRBV19
TGTGCCAGTAGTCTGGGGAGGAACACTGAAGCTTTCTTT
CASSLGRNTEAFF
>NA|TRBD1|TRBJ1-2|TRBV6-5
TGTGCCAGCATTCCCCGACAGGGGGATAACTATGGCTACACCTTC
CASIPRQGDNYGYTF
>NA|NA|TRBJ2-3|TRBV5-6
TGTGCCAGCAGCCAGTGGGTCGGCGGAGCTACCACAGATACGCAGTATTTT
CASSQWVGGATTDTQYF
>NA|NA|TRBJ2-7|TRBV20-1
TGCAGTGCGAGGAACGACTACGAGCAGTACTTC
CSARNDYEQYF
>NA|NA|TRBJ1-1|TRBV12-5
TGTGCTAGTGGTTTCATGGGGGGGAACACTGAAGCTTTCTTT
CASGFMGGNTEAFF
>NA|TRBD2|TRBJ2-1|TRBV13
TGTGCCAGCAGCTTACCCCTTAGCGGGGATTACAATGAGCAGTTCTTC
CASSLPLSGDYNEQFF
>few|TRBD2|TRBJ2-1|TRBV5-1
TGCGCCAGCAGCTTAGGAGCGGGACTAAGGGCTGATGAGCAGTTCTTC
CASSLGAGLRADEQFF
>NA|NA|TRBJ2-3|TRBV7-2
TGTGCCAGCAGCTTATTGTCCGGGGGAGCAGATACGCAGTATTTT
CASSLLSGGADTQYF
>NA|NA|TRBJ2-1|TRBV7-8
TGTGCCAGCAGCTTCAGGATAGACGGGGATGAGCAGTTCTTC
CASSFRIDGDEQFF
>NA|NA|TRBJ2-7|TRBV2
TGTGCCAGCAAATGGGGAGGAGGGAACTACGAGCAGTACTTC
CASKWGGGNYEQYF
>NA|NA|TRBJ1-3|TRBV6-5
TGTGCCAGCAGGGAGAAAAACGACCTCAACACCATATATTTT
CASREKNDLNTIYF
>NA|NA|TRBJ2-7|TRBV29-1
TGCAGCGTTGCCAGCGGGTTATCCTACGAGCAGTACTTC
CSVASGLSYEQYF
>NA|NA|TRBJ1-6|TRBV11-2
TGTGCCAGCAGCCAAACTAGGGGGATAGTATTGTCACCCCTCCACTTT
CASSQTRGIVLSPLHF
>NA|NA|TRBJ2-1|TRBV7-2
TGTGCCAGCAGCTTAGGAGCCGGGAGAGTCTCCTACAATGAGCAGTTCTTC
CASSLGAGRVSYNEQFF
>once|NA|TRBJ2-2|TRBV7-2
TGTGCCAGCAGTTTACAGGTCACCGGGGAGCTGTTTTTT
CASSLQVTGELFF
>NA|NA|TRBJ1-5|TRBV30
TGTGCCTGGAGCCCCCGAAGGGAGAAGGCCCAGCATTTT
CAWSPRREKAQHF
>NA|TRBD1|TRBJ1-6|TRBV9
TGTGCCAGCAGCGTCAAAGGGGGCAATTCACCCCTCCACTTT
CASSVKGGNSPLHF
>NA|NA|TRBJ1-5|TRBV15
TGTGCCACCAGCAGAGATCGCGGAGCTCAGCCCCAGCATTTT
CATSRDRGAQPQHF
>NA|TRBD2|TRBJ2-4|TRBV6-2/TRBV6-3
TGTGCCAGCAGTTGGCTAACTAGCGGGAGGGCCGGGGGCAAAAACATTCAGTACTTC
CASSWLTSGRAGGKNIQYF
>once|TRBD1|TRBJ1-1|TRBV27
TGTGCCAGCAGTTTGGGGACAGGTGGGACTGAAGCTTTCTTT
CASSLGTGGTEAFF
>NA|NA|TRBJ2-2|TRBV5-1
TGCGCCAGCAGCTTAAGCGGTACCGGGGAGCTGTTTTTT
CASSLSGTGELFF
>NA|NA|TRBJ1-1|TRBV7-3
TGCGCCAGCAGCTTAAATCCAGGGAACATGAACACTGAAGCTTTCTTT
CASSLNPGNMNTEAFF
>many|TRBD1|TRBJ2-7|TRBV5-1
TGCGCCAGCAGCTTGGCCCCGGGACAGGTAGTAGACGGGCAGTACTTC
CASSLAPGQVVDGQYF
>NA|TRBD2|TRBJ2-5|TRBV11-3
TGTGCCAGCAGCCCCGAAGGGCTAGCGGGAGTGCGAGGAGAGACCCAGTACTTC
CASSPEGLAGVRGETQYF
>NA|TRBD1|TRBJ2-7|TRBV28
TGTGCCAGCAGTTTAGGGGACAGCACCTACGAGCAGTACTTC
CASSLGDSTYEQYF
>once|TRBD2|TRBJ2-2|TRBV5-4
TGTGCCAGCAGCTTTAGCGGGAGAGACGGGGAGCTGTTTTTT
CASSFSGRDGELFF
>NA|TRBD1|TRBJ2-1|TRBV7-6
TGTGCCAGCAGCCATGTTTACCGGGACAGGTTCCATGAGCAGTTCTTC
CASSHVYRDRFHEQFF
>once|TRBD1|TRBJ1-2|TRBV5-1
TGCGCCAGCAGCTTTCGACAGGGGCCAGGGGCTGCTGGCTACACCTTC
CASSFRQGPGAAGYTF
>NA|NA|TRBJ2-2|TRBV4-1
TGCGCCAGCAGCCAAGGCTACTCCAGGGATCGGGCCGGGGAGCTGTTTTTT
CASSQGYSRDRAGELFF
>NA|TRBD2|TRBJ2-2|TRBV19
TGTGCCATCGGACTAGCGGGAGCCACCGGGGAGCTGTTTTTT
CAIGLAGATGELFF
>NA|TRBD1|TRBJ2-1|TRBV11-2
TGTGCCAGCAGCTCTATAGTTGGGAACAGGGGATCCTACAATGAGCAGTTCTTC
CASSSIVGNRGSYNEQFF
>NA|TRBD2|TRBJ2-1|TRBV7-8
TGTGCCAGCAGCTTAGGGGGGAGGGGCCTGCATGAGCAGTTCTTC
CASSLGGRGLHEQFF
>NA|NA|TRBJ1-2|TRBV10-3
TGTGCCATCAGTGGACCAGGGTATGGCTACACCTTC
CAISGPGYGYTF
>NA|NA|TRBJ1-1|TRBV28
TGTGCCAGCAGTCTCCCCCTCACCGGCACTGAAGCTTTCTTT
CASSLPLTGTEAFF